Described below is a single T cell receptor beta chain sequence and its context. The data belong to a study of T cell responses to AZD1222 COVID-19 vaccine. Germline CDR1 and CDR2: MNHEY and SVGEGT. Trimming took off 6 bases at V and 1 base at J, with 15 bases between the two ends. The CDR3 runs to 15 residues. Repertoires were generated with immunoSEQ multiplex PCR, while TCRdb's copy carries only in-frame clones and drops some. The table lists 200,000 or so clones, around 93% of them singletons. The sequence was obtained from an adult in good health. The chain employs TRBV6-2 or TRBV6-3 and TRBJ1-1, with D hard to call. Sequences were derived from peripheral blood, sampled on day 0 of AZD1222 vaccination. CDR3 in DNA: TGTGCCAGCAGCCATTTCGGGTTACCGAACACTGAAGCTTTCTTT. It yields the protein CASSHFGLPNTEAFF.